Listed below are T cell receptor beta chains from one sample, sequenced in a study of lymphopenia after photon versus proton radiotherapy. Produced via immunoSEQ multiplex PCR; TCRdb's table is partial and in-frame only. The data contain 39,000 or so clones, more than 85% of them singletons. Sequenced here: peripheral blood, sampled from a patient treated with photon-based radiotherapy. The receptors shown here come from a man between 60 and 75 years old with cholangiocarcinoma. The CDR3 runs from the conserved cysteine through the conserved F or W. Fields, in order: CDR3 length, V gene, D gene, clone size, J gene, CDR3 protein, CDR3 DNA. The D gene is left open where the match is weak. Clone size, where shown, is once, few, many, or a class for clones that have expanded.

cdr3_length: 17
v_call: TRBV16
d_call: NA
clone_size: NA
j_call: TRBJ1-5
cdr3_aa: CASLYAPDSYSNQPQHF
cdr3_nt: TGTGCCAGCTTATATGCGCCGGACAGCTATAGCAATCAGCCCCAGCATTTT

cdr3_length: 14
v_call: TRBV5-1
d_call: NA
clone_size: NA
j_call: TRBJ1-1
cdr3_aa: CASSHGSLNTEAFF
cdr3_nt: TGCGCCAGCTCACACGGGAGCCTAAACACTGAAGCTTTCTTT

cdr3_length: 15
v_call: TRBV9
d_call: NA
clone_size: NA
j_call: TRBJ2-1
cdr3_aa: CASSLDRISYNEQFF
cdr3_nt: TGTGCCAGCAGCCTCGACAGAATCTCCTACAATGAGCAGTTCTTC

cdr3_length: 13
v_call: TRBV2
d_call: NA
clone_size: NA
j_call: TRBJ1-1
cdr3_aa: CASSSDGNTEAFF
cdr3_nt: TGTGCCAGCAGTAGTGACGGTAACACTGAAGCTTTCTTT

cdr3_length: 15
v_call: TRBV7-9
d_call: NA
clone_size: NA
j_call: TRBJ2-7
cdr3_aa: CASSLGLGNSYEQYF
cdr3_nt: TGTGCCAGCAGCTTAGGGTTGGGGAACTCCTACGAGCAGTACTTC

cdr3_length: 15
v_call: TRBV10-1
d_call: TRBD2
clone_size: few
j_call: TRBJ2-3
cdr3_aa: CASSPGTSSADTQYF
cdr3_nt: TGCGCCAGCAGTCCCGGGACTAGTAGTGCAGATACGCAGTATTTT

cdr3_length: 12
v_call: TRBV10-2
d_call: NA
clone_size: NA
j_call: TRBJ2-1
cdr3_aa: CASRGGTPQQFF
cdr3_nt: TGCGCCAGCAGAGGAGGGACACCTCAACAGTTCTTC

cdr3_length: 15
v_call: TRBV7-9
d_call: NA
clone_size: NA
j_call: TRBJ2-2
cdr3_aa: CASIQTTGNTGELFF
cdr3_nt: TGTGCCAGCATTCAAACTACGGGGAACACCGGGGAGCTGTTTTTT

cdr3_length: 15
v_call: TRBV18
d_call: NA
clone_size: once
j_call: TRBJ2-5
cdr3_aa: CASSPPATVQETQYF
cdr3_nt: TGTGCCAGCTCACCACCAGCGACAGTCCAAGAGACCCAGTACTTC

cdr3_length: 17
v_call: TRBV21-1
d_call: NA
clone_size: NA
j_call: TRBJ2-1
cdr3_aa: CASSKEEGVDSYNEQFF
cdr3_nt: TGTGCCAGCAGCAAAGAGGAGGGAGTGGACTCCTACAATGAGCAGTTCTTC

cdr3_length: 15
v_call: TRBV28
d_call: NA
clone_size: NA
j_call: TRBJ1-2
cdr3_aa: CASSPSGGPLGGYTF
cdr3_nt: TGTGCCAGCAGTCCCTCAGGCGGCCCCCTTGGTGGCTACACCTTC

cdr3_length: 13
v_call: TRBV10-3
d_call: TRBD1
clone_size: NA
j_call: TRBJ1-1
cdr3_aa: CAISSDRGAEAFF
cdr3_nt: TGTGCCATCAGCTCGGACAGGGGGGCTGAAGCTTTCTTT

cdr3_length: 12
v_call: TRBV7-2
d_call: NA
clone_size: NA
j_call: TRBJ2-7
cdr3_aa: CASSPMVYEQYF
cdr3_nt: TGTGCCAGCAGCCCAATGGTGTACGAGCAGTACTTC

cdr3_length: 14
v_call: TRBV6-1
d_call: TRBD1
clone_size: NA
j_call: TRBJ2-2
cdr3_aa: CASRPGQGFGELFF
cdr3_nt: TGTGCCAGCAGGCCGGGACAGGGATTCGGGGAGCTGTTTTTT

cdr3_length: 14
v_call: TRBV10-3
d_call: NA
clone_size: NA
j_call: TRBJ1-2
cdr3_aa: CAISEFQGTYGYTF
cdr3_nt: TGTGCCATCAGTGAGTTTCAGGGGACCTATGGCTACACCTTC

cdr3_length: 12
v_call: TRBV18
d_call: NA
clone_size: NA
j_call: TRBJ2-3
cdr3_aa: CASSPLGGTQYF
cdr3_nt: TGTGCCAGCTCACCTTTGGGAGGTACGCAGTATTTT

cdr3_length: 14
v_call: TRBV28
d_call: NA
clone_size: NA
j_call: TRBJ2-2
cdr3_aa: CASKRGTNTGELFF
cdr3_nt: TGTGCCAGCAAAAGAGGTACGAACACCGGGGAGCTGTTTTTT

cdr3_length: 16
v_call: TRBV11-3
d_call: NA
clone_size: NA
j_call: TRBJ2-3
cdr3_aa: CASSYGLLTYRDTQYF
cdr3_nt: TGTGCCAGCAGCTACGGACTGCTGACTTACCGGGATACGCAGTATTTT

cdr3_length: 16
v_call: TRBV16
d_call: TRBD1
clone_size: NA
j_call: TRBJ1-2
cdr3_aa: CASSQEARGQNYGYTF
cdr3_nt: TGTGCCAGCAGCCAGGAAGCCAGGGGGCAAAACTATGGCTACACCTTC

cdr3_length: 19
v_call: TRBV12-2
d_call: NA
clone_size: NA
j_call: TRBJ2-6
cdr3_aa: CASRSAGTVFSSGANVLTF
cdr3_nt: TGTGCAAGTCGCTCAGCGGGGACAGTCTTTAGCTCTGGGGCCAACGTCCTGACTTTC

cdr3_length: 15
v_call: TRBV19
d_call: NA
clone_size: NA
j_call: TRBJ1-1
cdr3_aa: CASSIFISRAVEAFF
cdr3_nt: TGTGCCAGTAGTATTTTCATTTCTCGGGCGGTTGAAGCTTTCTTT

cdr3_length: 21
v_call: TRBV7-8
d_call: NA
clone_size: NA
j_call: TRBJ1-5
cdr3_aa: CASSQQVSGTVPRISNQPQHF
cdr3_nt: TGTGCCAGCAGCCAGCAAGTTTCCGGGACGGTGCCAAGAATCTCCAATCAGCCCCAGCATTTT

cdr3_length: 17
v_call: TRBV5-1
d_call: NA
clone_size: NA
j_call: TRBJ2-1
cdr3_aa: CASSLFTGRSSYNEQFF
cdr3_nt: TGCGCCAGCAGCTTGTTTACGGGACGGAGCTCCTACAATGAGCAGTTCTTC

cdr3_length: 16
v_call: TRBV11-2
d_call: NA
clone_size: NA
j_call: TRBJ2-6
cdr3_aa: CASRPTGFSGANVLTF
cdr3_nt: TGTGCCAGCAGACCTACGGGATTCTCCGGGGCCAACGTCCTGACTTTC

cdr3_length: 16
v_call: TRBV9
d_call: NA
clone_size: NA
j_call: TRBJ2-2
cdr3_aa: CASSVGLADNAGELFF
cdr3_nt: TGTGCCAGCAGCGTAGGCCTAGCTGATAACGCCGGGGAGCTGTTTTTT

cdr3_length: 12
v_call: TRBV11-3
d_call: NA
clone_size: NA
j_call: TRBJ1-6
cdr3_aa: CASTGINSPLHF
cdr3_nt: TGTGCCAGCACAGGGATAAATTCACCCCTCCACTTT

cdr3_length: 15
v_call: TRBV6-5
d_call: TRBD2
clone_size: NA
j_call: TRBJ2-5
cdr3_aa: CASSYGLAGVETQYF
cdr3_nt: TGTGCCAGCAGTTACGGGCTAGCGGGAGTTGAGACCCAGTACTTC